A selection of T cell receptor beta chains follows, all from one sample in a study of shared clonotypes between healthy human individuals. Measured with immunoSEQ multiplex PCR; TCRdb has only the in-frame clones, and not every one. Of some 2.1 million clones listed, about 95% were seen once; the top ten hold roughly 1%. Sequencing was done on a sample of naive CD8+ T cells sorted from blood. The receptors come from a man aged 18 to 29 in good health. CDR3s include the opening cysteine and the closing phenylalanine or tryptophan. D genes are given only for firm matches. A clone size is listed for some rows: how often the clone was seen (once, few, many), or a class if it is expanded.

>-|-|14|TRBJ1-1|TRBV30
CAWTPGRWNTEAFF
TGTGCCTGGACCCCGGGACGGTGGAACACTGAAGCTTTCTTT
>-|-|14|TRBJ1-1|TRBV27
CASSLAGPNTEAFF
TGTGCCAGCAGTTTGGCAGGGCCTAACACTGAAGCTTTCTTT
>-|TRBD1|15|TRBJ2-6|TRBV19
CASSQTGTGANVLTF
TGTGCCAGTAGTCAGACAGGGACTGGGGCCAACGTCCTGACTTTC
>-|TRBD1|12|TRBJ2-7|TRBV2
CASIGQGYEQYF
TGTGCCAGCATTGGACAGGGCTACGAGCAGTACTTC
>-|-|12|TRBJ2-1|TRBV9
CASSLSPREQFF
TGTGCCAGCAGCCTTAGTCCCCGTGAGCAGTTCTTC
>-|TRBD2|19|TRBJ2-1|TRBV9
CASSVESAGEGWSYNEQFF
TGTGCCAGCAGCGTAGAATCAGCGGGAGAAGGTTGGTCCTACAATGAGCAGTTCTTC
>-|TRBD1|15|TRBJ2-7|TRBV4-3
CASSQAGTGAYEQYF
TGCGCCAGCAGCCAAGCCGGGACAGGGGCTTACGAGCAGTACTTC
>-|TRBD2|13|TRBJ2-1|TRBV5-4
CASSFSGTGEQFF
TGTGCCAGCAGCTTTAGCGGGACCGGTGAGCAGTTCTTC
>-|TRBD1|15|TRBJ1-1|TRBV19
CASSPRTGLDTEAFF
TGTGCCAGTAGTCCTCGGACAGGGCTCGACACTGAAGCTTTCTTT
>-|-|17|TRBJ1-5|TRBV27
CASSLSGAGYSNQPQHF
TGTGCCAGCAGTTTATCAGGGGCCGGCTATAGCAATCAGCCCCAGCATTTT
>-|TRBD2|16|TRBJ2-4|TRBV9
CASSPGLAGWRDIQYF
TGTGCCAGCAGCCCGGGACTAGCGGGGTGGAGGGACATTCAGTACTTC
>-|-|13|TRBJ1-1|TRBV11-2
CASSFLESAEAFF
TGTGCCAGCAGCTTCTTAGAATCAGCCGAAGCTTTCTTT
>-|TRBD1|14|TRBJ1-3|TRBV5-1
CASGRDSSGNTIYF
TGCGCCAGCGGCCGGGACAGCTCTGGAAACACCATATATTTT
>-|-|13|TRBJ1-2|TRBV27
CASSFSPNYGYTF
TGTGCCAGCAGCTTCAGTCCTAACTATGGCTACACCTTC
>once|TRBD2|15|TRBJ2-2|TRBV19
CASRLLAGVVGELFF
TGTGCCAGTAGATTACTAGCGGGAGTTGTCGGGGAGCTGTTTTTT
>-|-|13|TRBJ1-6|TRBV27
CASSLAPFAPLHF
TGTGCCAGCAGTTTAGCCCCTTTTGCACCCCTCCACTTT
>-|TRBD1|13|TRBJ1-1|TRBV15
CATSRSGGTEAFF
TGTGCCACCAGCAGATCAGGGGGCACTGAAGCTTTCTTT
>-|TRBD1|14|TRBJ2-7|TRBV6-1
CASSEGQGGYEQYF
TGTGCCAGCAGTGAAGGACAGGGTGGTTACGAGCAGTACTTC
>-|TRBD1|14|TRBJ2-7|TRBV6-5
CASSYSTGGYEQYF
TGTGCCAGCAGTTACTCTACAGGGGGCTACGAGCAGTACTTC
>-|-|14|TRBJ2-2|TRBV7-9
CASSLTTSNGELFF
TGTGCCAGCAGCTTAACTACTAGTAACGGGGAGCTGTTTTTT
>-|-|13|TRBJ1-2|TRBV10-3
CAIGPGEPYGYTF
TGTGCCATCGGGCCAGGGGAACCCTATGGCTACACCTTC
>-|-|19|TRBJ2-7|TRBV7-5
CARSLGKGARTSGTYEQYF
TGTGCCAGAAGCTTAGGTAAGGGGGCCCGGACTAGCGGAACCTACGAGCAGTACTTC
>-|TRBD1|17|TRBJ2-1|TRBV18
CASSSTFGTDPYNEQFF
TGTGCCAGCTCATCAACTTTTGGGACAGACCCCTACAATGAGCAGTTCTTC
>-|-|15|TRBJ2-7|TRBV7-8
CASSPWPGAGYEQYF
TGTGCCAGCAGCCCCTGGCCAGGGGCAGGGTACGAGCAGTACTTC
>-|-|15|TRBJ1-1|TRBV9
CASSVGGGTFTEAFF
TGTGCCAGCAGCGTAGGAGGGGGGACTTTCACTGAAGCTTTCTTT
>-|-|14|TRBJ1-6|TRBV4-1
CASSQVGENSPLHF
TGCGCCAGCAGCCAAGTGGGGGAAAATTCACCCCTCCACTTT
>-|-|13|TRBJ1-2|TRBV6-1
CASRDFSSYGYTF
TGTGCCAGCAGGGACTTCTCAAGCTATGGCTACACCTTC
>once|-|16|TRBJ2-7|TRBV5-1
CASSPEQGKSSYEQYF
TGCGCCAGCAGCCCAGAACAGGGAAAAAGCTCCTACGAGCAGTACTTC
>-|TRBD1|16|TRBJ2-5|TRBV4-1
CASSFLHTGGEETQYF
TGCGCCAGCAGCTTTCTGCACACAGGGGGCGAAGAGACCCAGTACTTC
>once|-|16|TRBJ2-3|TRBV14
CASSQPLTPGTDTQYF
TGTGCCAGCAGCCAACCACTAACCCCTGGGACAGATACGCAGTATTTT
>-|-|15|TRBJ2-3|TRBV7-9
CASSRGDTSTDTQYF
TGTGCCAGCAGCCGTGGAGATACTAGCACAGATACGCAGTATTTT